The present T cell receptor beta chain was sequenced within a study of molecular identifiers for immune sequencing clone quantification (dated by TCRdb to 2016 to 2018). Describing the broader study: For a replicate experiment, RNA from around 20,000 or 100,000 naive CD8 T cells was divided into five aliquots, of which four were sequenced. This methods study used CD8 T cells to benchmark TCR RNA copy counting and molecular-identifier clustering-based TCR repertoire sequencing (MIDCIRS). Study-wide findings and limitations: Approximately 3 recovered TCR RNA copies per cell were obtained by modeling, versus approximately 10 by digital PCR, implying a capture efficiency of 30% to 35%. Identical TCR molecules sharing a barcode could cause highly expanded clone sizes to be underestimated. The naive libraries included spiked-in Jurkat TCR RNA (10 copies' worth), and this RNA is not part of the donor repertoire. Clones above 20 RNA copies held over 97% of molecules in CMV-specific effector cells but under 1% in naive cells. Spiked-in Jurkat TCR RNA equivalent to a single cell was reported to be detectable even among approximately 1 million naive CD8 T cells. Without barcode sub-clustering, chimeric consensus sequences inflated TCR diversity; chimeras reached as high as 47%.

This clonotype was detected only a few times. Its antigen target is currently unknown. No base qualities exist here, and no much larger clone lies one base off it. CDR1 and CDR2 were assigned from the germline V gene (reference sequence) as SEHNR and FQNEAQ. Relative to germline, V is 2 bases shorter and J is 2 bases shorter, with 13 bases between their ends. The CDR3 runs 15 amino acids, cysteine and phenylalanine included. Of the read, only the CDR3 DNA is kept; its 45 bases are in frame from base 1. Libraries were made using PCR. The instrument given in TCRdb is NextSeq 500. Bulk TCR libraries were generated as previously described, with the TCR primers listed in Table S5 used. Total RNA was purified with the Qiagen AllPrep DNA/RNA kit. Reads from multiple sequencing runs of the same library were pooled before analysis. In the source study's methods: Only reads with exact TCR constant sequence were kept, trimmed to 150 nt, and grouped by their 12-nt molecular barcodes. Reads in each barcode group were sub-clustered using a 15% Levenshtein threshold, and a quality-weighted consensus sequence was built for each RNA molecule. Non-functional sequences were excluded, and lower-count sequences lying one edit away from another sequence were also excluded. Based on fitting two negative binomial distributions, any barcode sub-cluster with under 20% of the maximum read count was discarded. Using fastp trimming at Q25 and MiXCR clonotype assembly, TCRdb reanalyzed the public sequencing data and kept in-frame beta chains. Duplicate CDR3 protein sequences are folded into a single record with the most common DNA and genes. TCRdb's processing, not the authors', yielded these V and J calls. This sample has 75,000 to 95,000 distinct CDR3 sequences in its table, and roughly 23% of those were observed once. Jointly, the top ten make up 0.78% of the sample.

Naive CD8 T cell libraries were made from approximately 22,000 to 940,000 sorted cells using 10%, 30% or 50% of purified RNA. Naive CD8 T cells, defined as CD8+CD4-CCR7+CD45RA+, were FACS-sorted into RLT Plus buffer on a BD FACSAria II. To test detection sensitivity, Jurkat RNA equal to ten TCR copies was added to samples of about 19,000-1,100,000 naive CD8 T cells. CD8 T cells were enriched using RosetteSep CD8+ T Cell Enrichment Cocktail and Ficoll-Paque, and the enriched cells then underwent ACK red cell lysis. This receptor was taken from a human donor in good health. Some libraries in this study had Jurkat cell RNA spiked in. Sequences were obtained from naive CD8+ T cells from blood, with Jurkat cell RNA spiked in. What this sample's cell subset or site label stands for: FACS-sorted CD8+CD4-CCR7+CD45RA+ naive T cells. Rearrangement joined TRBV7-9 to TRBJ2-7, with no reliable assignment of the D segment. CDR3 protein: CASSLSALKPYEQYF. The DNA sequence reads TGTGCCAGCAGCTTATCGGCCCTGAAGCCCTACGAGCAGTACTTC.